The source of this TCR beta chain is a study of cytomegalovirus exposure and HLA in healthy donors. Study observations and caveats: CMV serostatus stood as the only immune exposure information on hand. Presence/absence analyses rested on an assumption that sequencing depth was roughly uniform across donors. Using a false discovery rate of 0.05, a later analysis showed that around 16,000 TCR beta sequences were associated with HLA alleles. For most TCR sequences rarity was the rule, although some public TCRs occurred in many donors.

Vbeta (60) and Jbeta (13) primers were used in the PCR. Using immunoSEQ multiplex PCR, the repertoire was profiled, and TCRdb retains in-frame clones only, with some absent. Of 60,000 to 75,000 clones in the sample, 55% to 70% were seen once. Concerning this clone: Its specificity is not known.

Trimming took 0 bases from V and 1 from J, leaving 11 bases between them. The germline V gene encodes CDR1 SGHRS and CDR2 YFSETQ. CDR3 length equals 15 residues. Sequenced sample: PBMCs. This TCR was sampled from a woman aged 50 to 60 in good health and CMV-seronegative. The chain employs TRBV5-1 and TRBJ2-7; tentatively, D is TRBD2 (6 bases). The CDR3 DNA reads TGCGCCAGCAGCTTGGCAGGGACTCAATCCTACGAGCAGTACTTC. Protein sequence: CASSLAGTQSYEQYF.